These 24 T cell receptor beta chains share one sample of origin, sequenced in a study of T cells in Graves' hyperthyroidism and ophthalmopathy (dated by TCRdb to about 2019). The library was prepared using multiplex PCR. The instrument given in TCRdb is Illumina HiSeq 2000. Amplification of TCR beta CDR3 regions was carried out from RNA transcripts. The first round of RT-PCR for the TCR CDR3 was performed with the HTBI primer set and the Qiagen OneStep RT-PCR kit. Using fastp at Q25 and MiXCR, TCRdb reprocessed the public reads and kept productive beta chains. Each record represents a unique CDR3 protein, reported with the most common genes and DNA among its rows. The table for this sample lists hundreds of thousands of distinct CDR3 sequences; 14% of them were counted only once. In total, the top ten clones hold over 11% of the sample. The sequenced sample consisted of blood. Receptor source: a woman aged 40 to 55 with Graves' hyperthyroidism.

The chain is built from TRBV19 and TRBJ2-7; no clear D. The CDR3 is 14 residues long. V lost 4 bases to trimming and J lost 6 bases, with 16 bases between them. Germline CDR1 reads LNHDA; CDR2 reads SQIVND (reference sequence). CDR3 coding DNA: TGTGCCAGTAGTACCGGACGGGCCCCATTCGAGCAGTACTTC. This encodes CASSTGRAPFEQYF.

The rearrangement joins TRBV20-1 to TRBJ1-1, with a tentative D call TRBD1 (6 bases). The CDR3 is 15 amino acids. V lost 5 bases and J lost 6, with 22 bases in between. From germline, CDR1 is DFQATT and CDR2 SNEGSKA (reference sequence). For the CDR3, the DNA is TGCAGTGCTGCGGCTGGTGGGGGCATGTCGGCTGAAGCTTTCTTT. Protein: CSAAAGGGMSAEAFF.

At least ten counts were recorded for this clonotype. The chain couples TRBV11-2 to TRBJ2-1, with 10 nucleotides matching TRBD1. This CDR3 has 15 amino acids. From germline, CDR1 is SGHAT and CDR2 FQNNGV. The ends lost 5 bases at V and 7 bases at J; junction bases unmatched: 8. Here the CDR3 reads CASSHRQGAKNEQFF. The CDR3 region has the DNA TGTGCCAGCAGCCACCGACAGGGGGCGAAGAATGAGCAGTTCTTC.

J is TRBJ2-1 and V is TRBV3-1; 10 bases agree with TRBD1. Losses at the gene ends were 5 bases for V and 8 bases for J; bases not matched to a gene: 9. The CDR3 is made up of 15 amino acids. Germline lookup yields CDR1 LGHDT and CDR2 YNNKEL (reference sequence). The CDR3 protein is CASSFRDRGGYEQFF. CDR3 DNA sequence: TGTGCCAGCAGCTTCCGGGACAGGGGAGGATATGAGCAGTTCTTC.

This clonotype was seen many times. The chain recombines TRBV28 with TRBJ1-4; 7 positions agree with TRBD1. Germline-derived CDR1 and CDR2 are MDHEN and SYDVKM. The CDR3 sequence is 13 residues long. J lost 7 bases, V lost 9 bases, and 8 bases had no gene match. Here the CDR3 reads CASRVGTVEKLFF. In nucleotides, the CDR3 is TGTGCCAGTCGAGTCGGGACAGTTGAAAAACTGTTTTTT.

The genes are TRBV20-1 and TRBJ2-3; no clear D. Germline V gives CDR1 DFQATT, CDR2 SNEGSKA (reference sequence). CDR3 length: 15 amino acids. V dropped 1 base and J dropped 2 bases, with 13 bases sitting between them. CDR3 amino acids: CSARVMEFSTDTQYF. The DNA of the CDR3 is TGCAGTGCTAGAGTTATGGAGTTTTCCACAGATACGCAGTATTTT.

This clonotype was seen only a few times. The J gene is TRBJ2-7, the V gene TRBV30; 7 nucleotides agree with TRBD2. The CDR3 contains 14 residues. Germline V lookup: CDR1 GTSNPN, CDR2 SVGIG (reference sequence). J was trimmed by 7 bases and V by 3 bases; bases with no gene match: 12. CDR3 in DNA: TGTGCCTGGAGGACTCCGGGACTAAGGGATGAGCAGTACTTC. Translation: CAWRTPGLRDEQYF.

This clonotype appeared many times. The chain recombines TRBV3-1 with TRBJ2-7; 7 nucleotides match TRBD1. Trimming at V came to 4 bases and at J to 3 bases, leaving 6 bases not matched to a gene. CDR3 length: 14 residues. Looked up from germline, CDR1 is LGHDT and CDR2 is YNNKEL (reference sequence). CDR3: CASSPRDSFYEQYF. CDR3 nucleotides: TGTGCCAGCAGCCCTCGGGACAGCTTCTACGAGCAGTACTTC.

This clonotype was seen at least ten times. The chain has TRBV12-3 or TRBV12-4 and TRBJ2-3; the D gene is possibly TRBD2 (6 bases). Trimming left V 10 bases short and J 0 bases short, with 17 bases between. This CDR3 contains 15 residues. The CDR3: CATFLTGLSTDTQYF. In DNA, the CDR3 is TGTGCCACCTTCTTGACCGGACTAAGCACAGATACGCAGTATTTT.

This clonotype came up many times. The chain recombines TRBV20-1 with TRBJ1-1, with a possible D match to TRBD1 (5 bases). The germline CDR1 and CDR2 sequences are DFQATT and SNEGSKA (reference sequence). Trimming stripped 3 bases from V and 9 bases from J, with 17 bases between. The CDR3 is 13 amino acids. The CDR3, as DNA: TGCAGTGCTAGGGGGCAGGGACTCATGCAAGCTTTCTTT. This translates into CSARGQGLMQAFF.

This chain connects TRBV19 to TRBJ1-5; TRBD1 agrees at 7 bases. The CDR3 is made up of 13 amino acids. Unmatched junction bases numbered 3, after V lost 3 bases and J lost 7 bases. Germline V CDR1 and CDR2: LNHDA, SQIVND (reference sequence). In DNA form, the CDR3 reads TGTGCCAGTAGTATGACAGGGAACCAGCCCCAGCATTTT. It translates to CASSMTGNQPQHF.

V and J are TRBV7-6 and TRBJ1-1, with a tentative D call TRBD1 (6 bases). The germline V and J ends were trimmed by 3 bases and 4 bases, with 15 bases remaining between them. The germline gives CDR1 SGHVS, CDR2 FNYEAQ. This CDR3 has 15 residues. This CDR3 is CASSFSDRISTEAFF. The CDR3, as DNA: TGTGCCAGCAGCTTTAGCGACAGGATCAGCACTGAAGCTTTCTTT.

Details on this clonotype: This may stem from a read error, because a much larger clone lies one nucleotide away. V and J are TRBV2 and TRBJ1-2, with D perhaps TRBD1 (6 bases). Germline V gives CDR1 SNHLY, CDR2 FYNNEI. This CDR3 has 15 residues. V was trimmed by 4 bases and J by 3 bases, leaving 15 bases between them. Here the CDR3 reads CASSGAQGLYYGYTF. The CDR3 nucleotides are TGTGCCAGCAGTGGAGCGCAGGGGCTGTACTATGGCTACACCTTC.

With regard to this clonotype: A read error may account for a junction end that differs from germline. The chain carries TRBV5-1 and TRBJ1-5; D not resolved. CDR1 is SGHRS and CDR2 is YFSETQ in the germline V gene. The CDR3 contains 15 residues. This CDR3 reads CASTLVRAPYEPQHF. The CDR3 DNA is TGCGCCAGCACCTTGGTAAGGGCGCCTTATGAACCCCAGCATTTT.

This clonotype occurred many times. V is TRBV2 and J is TRBJ2-1, with 11 bases that match TRBD2. The germline V gene has CDR1 SNHLY and CDR2 FYNNEI. The V gene end was trimmed by 6 bases and the J gene end by 4 bases; junction bases not matched to a gene: 5. CDR3 length equals 15 residues. CDR3 sequence (DNA): TGTGCCAGCAGCACTAGCGGGAGCGCATACAATGAGCAGTTCTTC. It yields the protein CASSTSGSAYNEQFF.

The chain combines TRBV20-1 with TRBJ2-1; D possibly matches TRBD1 or TRBD2 (5 bases each). In germline, CDR1 is DFQATT, CDR2 SNEGSKA (reference sequence). With 2 bases removed from V and 4 bases from J, the gap between germline ends came to 15 bases. The CDR3 runs to 15 residues. CDR3 nucleotide sequence: TGCAGTGCTAGAAACCGGGACGGAGTATACAATGAGCAGTTCTTC. This sequence encodes CSARNRDGVYNEQFF.

This clonotype was counted only a few times. The chain has TRBV28 and TRBJ2-1; D is possibly TRBD1 (6 bases). V lost 6 bases, J lost 0 bases, and 18 bases lay in between. CDR1 and CDR2 from the germline V gene are MDHEN and SYDVKM. The CDR3 sequence is 17 residues long. The CDR3 nucleotides read TGTGCCAGCAGCCGCAAAGGACAGCTAAGCTCCTACAATGAGCAGTTCTTC. Translated, it gives CASSRKGQLSSYNEQFF.

This clonotype was detected a few times. This may be a read error, as it is one base from a much larger clone. The V and J genes are TRBV28 and TRBJ2-7, with D unresolved. Germline V gives CDR1 MDHEN, CDR2 SYDVKM. V was cut by 7 bases and J by 1 base, with 11 bases left in between. The CDR3 runs 13 residues. The CDR3 DNA reads as TGTGCCAGCACCCTCCCAGCTTCCTACGAGCAGTACTTC. Its protein is CASTLPASYEQYF.

This clonotype was picked up many times. V and J are TRBV30 and TRBJ2-1; D call uncertain. Looked up from germline, CDR1 is GTSNPN and CDR2 is SVGIG (reference sequence). The CDR3 is 14 residues long. The ends were cut back, 4 bases at V and 3 bases at J, with 13 bases in the middle. The CDR3 here is CAWKSPAFYNEQFF. In DNA form, the CDR3 reads TGTGCCTGGAAATCCCCCGCATTCTACAATGAGCAGTTCTTC.

This clonotype was counted ten times or more. V usage is TRBV19 and J usage is TRBJ2-2, with 10 bases lining up with TRBD2. The CDR3 is made up of 15 amino acids. The V and J ends lost 5 bases and 2 bases, in that order; junction bases with no gene match: 2. The V gene's germline CDR1 is LNHDA and CDR2 SQIVND (reference sequence). CDR3 nucleotides: TGTGCCAGTAGTTGGACTAGCGGAAACACCGGGGAGCTGTTTTTT. Translated: CASSWTSGNTGELFF.

This chain joins TRBV11-2 and TRBJ1-4; perhaps TRBD1 as D (6 bases). CDR1 and CDR2 from the germline V gene are SGHAT and FQNNGV. V was cut by 3 bases and J by 7 bases, with 15 bases left in between. The CDR3 totals 15 residues. CDR3 nucleotides: TGTGCCAGCAGCTTCCAGGGGACCGGGACTGAAAAACTGTTTTTT. Protein sequence: CASSFQGTGTEKLFF.

The chain is built from TRBV28 and TRBJ1-5, with TRBD1 identical over 8 bases. The germline CDR1 and CDR2 sequences are MDHEN and SYDVKM. Trimming at V came to 6 bases and at J to 2 bases, leaving 6 bases not matched to a gene. The CDR3 runs 15 residues. For the CDR3, the DNA is TGTGCCAGCAGGGTGAACAGGGGGGGCAATCAGCCCCAGCATTTT. Protein product: CASRVNRGGNQPQHF.

V gene TRBV4-1 combines with J gene TRBJ1-2; the D gene is possibly TRBD1 (6 bases). CDR1 MGHRA and CDR2 YSYEKL come from the germline V gene. CDR3 length: 14 amino acids. The V end lost 2 bases, the J end lost 7 bases, and 14 bases lay between the germline ends. The CDR3 is CASSQPTGLGGYTF. In DNA, the CDR3 is TGCGCCAGCAGCCAACCGACAGGTTTAGGTGGCTACACCTTC.

At least ten counts were recorded for this clonotype. This rearrangement joins TRBV18 to TRBJ2-1, with 9 bases lining up with TRBD2. CDR3 size: 15 residues. V trimming: 2 bases; J trimming: 9 bases; junction bases outside the gene matches: 8. Germline loops: CDR1 KGHSH, CDR2 LQKENI. CDR3 sequence: CASSPNSGSGGEQFF. The CDR3 coding sequence is TGTGCCAGCTCACCAAATAGCGGGAGTGGTGGTGAGCAGTTCTTC.